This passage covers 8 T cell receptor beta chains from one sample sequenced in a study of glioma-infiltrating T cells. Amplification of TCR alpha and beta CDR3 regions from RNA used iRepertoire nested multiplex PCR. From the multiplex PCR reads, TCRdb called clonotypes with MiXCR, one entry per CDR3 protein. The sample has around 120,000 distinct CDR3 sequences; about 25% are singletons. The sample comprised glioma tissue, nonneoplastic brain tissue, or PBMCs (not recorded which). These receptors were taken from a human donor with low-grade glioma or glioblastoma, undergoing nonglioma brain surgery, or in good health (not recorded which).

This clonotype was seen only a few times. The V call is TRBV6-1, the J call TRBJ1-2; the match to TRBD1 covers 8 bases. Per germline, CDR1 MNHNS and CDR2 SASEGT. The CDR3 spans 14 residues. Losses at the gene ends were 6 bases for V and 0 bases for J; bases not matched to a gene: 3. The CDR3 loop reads CASSPTGANYGYTF. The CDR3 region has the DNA TGTGCCAGCAGCCCGACAGGGGCTAACTATGGCTACACCTTC.

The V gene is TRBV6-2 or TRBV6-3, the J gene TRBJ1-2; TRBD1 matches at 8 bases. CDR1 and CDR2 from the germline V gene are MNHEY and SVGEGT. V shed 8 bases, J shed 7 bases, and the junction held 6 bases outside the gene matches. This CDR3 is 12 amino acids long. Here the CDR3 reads CASSQGALGYTF. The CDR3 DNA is TGTGCCAGCTCCCAGGGGGCTCTTGGCTACACCTTC.

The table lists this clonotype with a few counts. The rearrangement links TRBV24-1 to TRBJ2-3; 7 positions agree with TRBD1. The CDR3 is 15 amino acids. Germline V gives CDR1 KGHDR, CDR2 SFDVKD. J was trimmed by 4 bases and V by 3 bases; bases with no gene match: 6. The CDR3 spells CATSDPRQGADTQYF. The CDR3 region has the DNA TGTGCCACCAGTGATCCAAGACAGGGAGCAGATACGCAGTATTTT.

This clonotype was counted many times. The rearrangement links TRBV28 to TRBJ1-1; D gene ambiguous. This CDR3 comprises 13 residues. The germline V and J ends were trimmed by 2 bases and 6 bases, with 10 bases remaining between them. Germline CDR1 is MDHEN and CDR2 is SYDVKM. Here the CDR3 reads CASSLLPGSEAFF. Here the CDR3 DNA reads TGTGCCAGCAGTTTACTACCCGGATCTGAAGCTTTCTTT.

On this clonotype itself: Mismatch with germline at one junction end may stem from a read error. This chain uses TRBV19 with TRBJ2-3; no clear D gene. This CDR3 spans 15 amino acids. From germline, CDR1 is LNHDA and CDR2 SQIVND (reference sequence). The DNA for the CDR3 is TGTGCCAGTAGCCTATCTAGTCCCCGCACAAATACGCAGTATTTT. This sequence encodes CASSLSSPRTNTQYF.

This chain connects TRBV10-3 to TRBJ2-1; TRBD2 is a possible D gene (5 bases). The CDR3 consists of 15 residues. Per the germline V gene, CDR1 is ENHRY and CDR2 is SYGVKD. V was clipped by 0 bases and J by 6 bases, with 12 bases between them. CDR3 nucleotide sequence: TGTGCCATCAGTGAGTCTGAACCCGCGGGCAATGAGCAGTTCTTC. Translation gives CAISESEPAGNEQFF.

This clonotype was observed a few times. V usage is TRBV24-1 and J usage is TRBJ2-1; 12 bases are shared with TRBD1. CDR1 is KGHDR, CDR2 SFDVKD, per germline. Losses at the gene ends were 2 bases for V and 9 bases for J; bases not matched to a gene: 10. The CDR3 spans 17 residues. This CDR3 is CATSDSRGQGAFGEQFF. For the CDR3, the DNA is TGTGCCACCAGTGATTCGAGGGGACAGGGGGCGTTCGGTGAGCAGTTCTTC.

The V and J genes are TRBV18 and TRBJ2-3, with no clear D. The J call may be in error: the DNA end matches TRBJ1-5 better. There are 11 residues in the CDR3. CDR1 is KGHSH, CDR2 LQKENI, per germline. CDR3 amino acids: CASSPQDTQHF. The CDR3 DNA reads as TGTGCCAGCTCACCCCAAGATACGCAGCATTTT.